The 2 T cell receptor beta chains given below trace back to one sample, sequenced in a study of shared clonotypes between healthy human individuals. Method: immunoSEQ multiplex PCR; TCRdb's copy keeps in-frame clones and lacks some. The repertoire holds around 1.1 million clones, with approximately 78% as singletons. The specimen sequenced was memory CD4+ T cells from PBMCs. Subset defined: CD45RA-negative fraction. All receptors come from a man between 18 and 29 years old in good health. Some clones in this sample may be carry-over from other donors' samples.

The V call is TRBV28, the J call TRBJ1-2; D remains unclear. From germline, CDR1 is MDHEN and CDR2 SYDVKM. The length of the CDR3 is 13 residues. V gave up 6 bases and J gave up 0 bases, with 8 bases separating them. This CDR3 reads CASRPYPNYGYTF. The CDR3 bases are TGTGCCAGCAGGCCCTACCCTAACTATGGCTACACCTTC.

Worth noting for this clone: This sample also contains other DNA sequences that code for the same CDR3. This chain uses TRBV29-1 with TRBJ2-5; D remains ambiguous. The CDR3 extends over 12 amino acids. Germline CDR1 reads SQVTM; CDR2 reads ANQGSEA. Trimming took 5 bases from V and 3 from J, leaving 10 bases between them. The DNA of the CDR3 is TGCAGCGTTTTAGCTGGGGAAGAGACCCAGTACTTC. It encodes CSVLAGEETQYF.